What follows are 5 T cell receptor beta chains derived from one specimen sequenced in a study of T cell repertoires in cytomegalovirus infection. One entry per CDR3 protein, called by TCRdb with MiXCR from the reads. The table shows 480,000 or so distinct CDR3 sequences, with roughly 12% occurring only once. Specimen: PBMCs. The receptors come from a human donor in good health (CMV status not recorded). Some clones in this sample may be carry-over from other donors' samples.

The table lists this clonotype with a few counts. The chain joins TRBV5-6 to TRBJ2-7; D uncertain. There are 14 residues in the CDR3. The V and J ends lost 4 bases and 4 bases respectively, with 15 bases between them. CDR1 is SGHDT, CDR2 YYEEEE, per germline. This CDR3 reads CASSHPPYGYEQYF. The CDR3 DNA follows: TGTGCCAGCAGCCACCCTCCGTACGGGTACGAGCAGTACTTC.

This clonotype was seen at least ten times. This chain links TRBV5-4 with TRBJ2-3; possibly TRBD1 for D (7 bases). With 3 bases removed from V and 4 bases from J, the gap between germline ends came to 18 bases. Germline V lookup: CDR1 SGHNT, CDR2 YYREEE (reference sequence). There are 16 residues in the CDR3. The CDR3 sequence: CASSSSQGGLSDTQYF. The CDR3 DNA is TGTGCCAGCAGCTCCTCCCAGGGGGGCTTGTCAGATACGCAGTATTTT. Filled out from reference TRBV5-4 and TRBJ2-3, the complete variable domain reads ETGVTQSPTHLIKTRGQQVTLRCSSQSGHNTVSWYQQALGQGPQFIFQYYREEENGRGNFPPRFSGLQFPNYSSELNVNALELDDSALYLCASSSSQGGLSDTQYFGPGTRLTVL.

The sample holds many counts of this clonotype. The rearrangement joins TRBV7-6 to TRBJ1-1; D is perhaps TRBD1 (5 bases). V lost 0 bases to trimming and J lost 2 bases, with 10 bases between them. The CDR3 totals 15 residues. Looked up from germline, CDR1 is SGHVS and CDR2 is FNYEAQ. CDR3 in DNA: TGTGCCAGCAGCTTAGCTGGGACGGGAAACACTGAAGCTTTCTTT. Translated, it gives CASSLAGTGNTEAFF. The whole variable domain, filled in from reference TRBV7-6 and TRBJ1-1, reads GAGVSQSPRYKVTKRGQDVALRCDPISGHVSLYWYRQALGQGPEFLTYFNYEAQQDKSGLPNDRFSAERPEGSISTLTIQRTEQRDSAMYRCASSLAGTGNTEAFFGQGTRLTVV.

This clonotype showed up just a few times. The rearrangement links TRBV6-2 or TRBV6-3 to TRBJ1-5; TRBD1 matches at 7 bases. CDR1 is MNHEY and CDR2 is SVGEGT in the germline V gene. The CDR3 totals 14 residues. Unmatched junction bases numbered 0, after V lost 0 bases and J lost 4 bases. The CDR3 DNA sequence: TGTGCCAGCAGTTACTCGACAGGGAATCAGCCCCAGCATTTT. Residues: CASSYSTGNQPQHF.

In this sample, this clonotype turned up many times. The V and J genes are TRBV20-1 and TRBJ1-5, with D maybe TRBD1 (6 bases). This CDR3 has 14 residues. The germline gives CDR1 DFQATT, CDR2 SNEGSKA (reference sequence). Trimming removed 2 bases at V and 1 base at J, with 9 bases between. The CDR3 region is CSARKQGSNQPQHF. The CDR3 coding sequence is TGCAGTGCTAGAAAACAGGGAAGCAATCAGCCCCAGCATTTT.